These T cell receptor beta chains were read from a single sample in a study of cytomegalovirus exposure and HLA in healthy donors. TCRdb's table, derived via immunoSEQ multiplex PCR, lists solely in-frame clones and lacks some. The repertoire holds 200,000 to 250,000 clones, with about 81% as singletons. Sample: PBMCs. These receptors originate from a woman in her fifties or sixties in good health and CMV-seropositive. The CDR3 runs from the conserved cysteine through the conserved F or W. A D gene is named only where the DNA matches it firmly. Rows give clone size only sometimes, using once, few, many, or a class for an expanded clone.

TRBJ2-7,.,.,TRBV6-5,TGTGCCAGCAGACCCTTGAGGGGGTCCTACGAGCAGTACTTC,CASRPLRGSYEQYF
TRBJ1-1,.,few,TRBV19,TGTGCCAGTACGTTGGGGGGGCGTCTGGTGAACACTGAAGCTTTCTTT,CASTLGGRLVNTEAFF
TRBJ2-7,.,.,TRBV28,TGTGCCAGCAGTCTCGCGTTAACCTACGAGCAGTACTTC,CASSLALTYEQYF
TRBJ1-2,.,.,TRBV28,TGTGCCAGCAGTGGAGGGGTTGACTACACCTTC,CASSGGVDYTF
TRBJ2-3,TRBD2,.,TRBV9,TGTGCCAGCAGCCCCGAAGGCCTAGCGGCTGGGGATACGCAGTATTTT,CASSPEGLAAGDTQYF
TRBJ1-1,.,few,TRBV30,TGTGCCTGGAGTGTAGCGGGGACAAAGAACACTGAAGCTTTCTTT,CAWSVAGTKNTEAFF
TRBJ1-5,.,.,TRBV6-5,TGTGCCAGCAGTTACTCTTACAGGGAGTTCATGCCCCAGCATTTT,CASSYSYREFMPQHF
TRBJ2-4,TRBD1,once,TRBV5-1,TGCGCCAGCAGCCAAGGGCCGAGGGGCCCAGGGGGACACATTCAGTACTTC,CASSQGPRGPGGHIQYF
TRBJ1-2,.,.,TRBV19,TGTGCCAGTAGTTTTTTCCAGGGTCTAACATCACGTGGCTACACCTTC,CASSFFQGLTSRGYTF
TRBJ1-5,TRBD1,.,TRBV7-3,TGTGCCAGCAGCAAGGACAGGAATCAGCCCCAGCATTTT,CASSKDRNQPQHF
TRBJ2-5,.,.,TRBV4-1,TGCGCCAGCAGCCAACTCGGGACCCAGTACTTC,CASSQLGTQYF
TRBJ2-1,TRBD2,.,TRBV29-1,TGCAGCGTTGAACCCTTCAGCGGGAGGGCCTACAATGAGCAGTTCTTC,CSVEPFSGRAYNEQFF
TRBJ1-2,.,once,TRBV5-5,TGTGCCAGCAGCCCTAGGGGTTATGGCTACACCTTC,CASSPRGYGYTF
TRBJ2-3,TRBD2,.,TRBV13,TGTGCCAGCAGCTTCAGACTAGCGGGAGTGACAGATACGCAGTATTTT,CASSFRLAGVTDTQYF
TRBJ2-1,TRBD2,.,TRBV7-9,TGTTCCAGCAGCTTAGTAGGGAGGACTAGCGGGAGGAGAAATGAGCAGTTCTTC,CSSSLVGRTSGRRNEQFF
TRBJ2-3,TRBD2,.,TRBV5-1,TGCGCCAGCACCCGACTAGCGGGAGGCACAGATACGCAGTATTTT,CASTRLAGGTDTQYF
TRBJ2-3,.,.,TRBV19,TGTGCCAGTAGTATGAGACCCGGAGTCGATACGCAGTATTTT,CASSMRPGVDTQYF
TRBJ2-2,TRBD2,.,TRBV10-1,TGCGCCAGCAGCGAAACTAGCGGGAAGGGCACCGGGGAGCTGTTTTTT,CASSETSGKGTGELFF
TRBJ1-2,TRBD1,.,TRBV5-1,TGCGCCAGCAGCCCGGGACAGCTTACCCCCTATGGCTACACCTTC,CASSPGQLTPYGYTF
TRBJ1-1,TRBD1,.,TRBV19,TGTGCCAGTAGTTCCGGGACAGGGCTTCGAGCTTTCTTT,CASSSGTGLRAFF
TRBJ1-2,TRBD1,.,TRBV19,TGTGCCAGTAGGGCCGGGACAGGAGGTTTCCGCGGCTACACCTTC,CASRAGTGGFRGYTF
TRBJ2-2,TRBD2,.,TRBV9,TGTGCCAGCAGCGTAGATGCAAGCGGGACTGGGTCCGGGGAGCTGTTTTTT,CASSVDASGTGSGELFF
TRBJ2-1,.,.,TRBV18,TGTGCCAGCTCATCCCTGACTCAGCGTGAGCAGTTCTTC,CASSSLTQREQFF
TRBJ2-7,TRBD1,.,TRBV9,TGTGCCAGCAGCGCCGGACAGGAATTCTACGAGCAGTACTTC,CASSAGQEFYEQYF
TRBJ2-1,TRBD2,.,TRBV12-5,TGTGCTAGTGGTTCCCGCCCCCTCGGGAGGGTTACCGATGAGCAGTTCTTC,CASGSRPLGRVTDEQFF
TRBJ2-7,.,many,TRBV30,TGTGCCTGGAGACAGTACTACGAGCAGTACTTC,CAWRQYYEQYF
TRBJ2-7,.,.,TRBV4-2,TGTGCCAGCAGCCAAGATCCCTCGGAGCCCTCCTACGAGCAGTACTTC,CASSQDPSEPSYEQYF
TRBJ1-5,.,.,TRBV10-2,TGCGCCAGCAGAGGGGCGGGCAATCAGCCCCAGCATTTT,CASRGAGNQPQHF